Presented here are 6 T cell receptor beta chains from one specimen sequenced in a study of cytomegalovirus exposure and HLA in healthy donors. Vbeta (60) and Jbeta (13) primers were used in the PCR. The repertoire was sequenced with immunoSEQ multiplex PCR; TCRdb's copy has only in-frame clones and lacks some. The sample contains around 200,000 clones, over 65% of which appear only once. Material for sequencing was PBMCs. The source is a woman in her sixties or seventies in good health and CMV-seropositive.

The chain employs TRBV7-2 and TRBJ2-7; tentative D call: TRBD2 (5 bases). The germline V and J ends were trimmed by 7 bases and 6 bases, with 10 bases remaining between them. Per germline, CDR1 SGHTA and CDR2 FQGNSA. The CDR3 runs to 11 residues. CDR3 DNA: TGTGCCAGCATGGGCGGGCGCGAGCAGTACTTC. Amino acid sequence: CASMGGREQYF.

The chain's CDR3 is CASSQGTDYGYTF. Written as DNA, the CDR3 is TGTGCCAGCAGCCAAGGGACAGACTATGGCTACACCTTC. J is TRBJ1-2 and V is TRBV4-2, with TRBD1 as a possible D gene (6 bases). The CDR3 has 13 residues. V shed 1 base and J shed 3 bases, with 6 bases lying between them. Germline V gene sequence: CDR1 LGHNA, CDR2 YNFKEQ.

The genes are TRBV7-9 and TRBJ1-6; 8 bases map to TRBD1. The CDR3 length is 16 residues. The germline V gene encodes CDR1 SEHNR and CDR2 FQNEAQ (reference sequence). The V segment lost 5 bases and the J segment 0 bases; nucleotides outside the gene matches: 3. The CDR3 DNA follows: TGTGCCAGCAGCGTCACAGGGGGCTCCTATAATTCACCCCTCCACTTT. Its protein is CASSVTGGSYNSPLHF.

Note on this clone: The same CDR3 is also encoded by other DNA sequences in this sample. The chain employs TRBV28 and TRBJ1-3, with TRBD1 as a possible D gene (6 bases). This CDR3 comprises 14 residues. The V gene's germline CDR1 is MDHEN and CDR2 SYDVKM. V was shortened by 2 bases and J by 1 base, with 6 bases between the two germline ends. The CDR3 loop is CASSLDRSGNTIYF. The CDR3 coding sequence is TGTGCCAGCAGTTTAGACAGGTCTGGAAACACCATATATTTT.

The chain is built from TRBV29-1 and TRBJ2-1; D unresolved. This CDR3 has 14 residues. Germline V gives CDR1 SQVTM, CDR2 ANQGSEA. With 1 base removed from V and 6 bases from J, the gap between germline ends came to 13 bases. The CDR3 DNA reads TGCAGCGTTGAAGGGCTAGGTACTCTCAATGAGCAGTTCTTC. It codes for CSVEGLGTLNEQFF.

The chain combines TRBV5-1 with TRBJ2-7, with D perhaps TRBD1 (6 bases). Germline V gives CDR1 SGHRS, CDR2 YFSETQ. V was clipped by 5 bases and J by 3 bases, with 12 bases between them. The CDR3 contains 13 residues. The CDR3 DNA reads as TGCGCCAGCAGGCAGGGGAGTCTCTACGAGCAGTACTTC. Protein: CASRQGSLYEQYF.